This TCR beta chain was found in a study of T cell responses to AZD1222 COVID-19 vaccine. This clone was counted once. Libraries were prepared by immunoSEQ multiplex PCR; TCRdb keeps only in-frame clonotypes and omits some of them. The table shows about 70,000 clones, with 75% to 95% occurring only once. This receptor was obtained from an adult who received the AZD1222 COVID-19 vaccine. Sequenced material: peripheral blood, taken 28 days after the second AZD1222 dose.

CDR3 loop: CASSSFRPDTQYF. CDR3 nucleotides: TGTGCCAGCAGCTCCTTCCGACCAGATACGCAGTATTTT. The chain recombines TRBV7-2 with TRBJ2-3; D unclear. The CDR3 loop spans 13 amino acids. The germline V gene encodes CDR1 SGHTA and CDR2 FQGNSA. V was shortened by 4 bases and J by 4 bases, with 9 bases between the two germline ends.